This TCR beta chain was identified in a study of shared clonotypes between healthy human individuals. The CDR3 extends over 16 amino acids. This table comes from immunoSEQ multiplex PCR, and its TCRdb copy is limited to in-frame clones, with some not included. Among roughly 2,300,000 clones listed, 85% to 95% were seen once. The sequence derives from a young man in good health. Some clones in this sample may be carry-over from other donors' samples. The chain uses TRBV21-1 and TRBJ1-4. TRBV21-1 is assigned pseudogene status. Material for sequencing was naive CD4+ T cells from PBMCs. Subset denoted: CD45RA+ positively selected. CDR3 amino acids: CASRGRNLGGNEKLFF. The CDR3 DNA reads TGTGCCAGCAGAGGGCGGAACCTCGGCGGTAATGAAAAACTGTTTTTT.